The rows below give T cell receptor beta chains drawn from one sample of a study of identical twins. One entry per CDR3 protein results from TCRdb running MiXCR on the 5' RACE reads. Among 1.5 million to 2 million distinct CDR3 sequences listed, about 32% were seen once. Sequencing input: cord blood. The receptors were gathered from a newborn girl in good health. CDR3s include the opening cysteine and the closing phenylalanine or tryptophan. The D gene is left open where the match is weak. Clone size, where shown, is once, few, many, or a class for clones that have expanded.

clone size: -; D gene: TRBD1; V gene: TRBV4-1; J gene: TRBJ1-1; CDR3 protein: CASSPPGRGRLNTEAFF; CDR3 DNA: TGCGCCAGCAGCCCCCCGGGCAGGGGGCGGTTGAACACTGAAGCTTTCTTT
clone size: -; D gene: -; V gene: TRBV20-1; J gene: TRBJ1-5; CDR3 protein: CSARKPGRGGQPQHF; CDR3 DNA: TGCAGCGCAAGAAAGCCAGGGAGGGGGGGTCAGCCCCAGCATTTT
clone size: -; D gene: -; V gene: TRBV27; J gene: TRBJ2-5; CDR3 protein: CASSFGTRGETQYF; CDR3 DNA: TGTGCCAGCAGTTTTGGGACAAGAGGAGAGACCCAGTACTTC
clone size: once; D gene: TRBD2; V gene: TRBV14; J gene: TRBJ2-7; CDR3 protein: CASSQKRTSGRRLLAYYEQYF; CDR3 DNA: TGTGCCAGCAGCCAAAAGCGGACTAGCGGGAGAAGGTTATTGGCTTACTACGAGCAGTACTTC
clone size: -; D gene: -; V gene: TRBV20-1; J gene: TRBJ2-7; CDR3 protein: CSAIPVSPTYNEQYF; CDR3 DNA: TGCAGTGCTATACCAGTTTCCCCCACCTACAATGAGCAGTACTTC
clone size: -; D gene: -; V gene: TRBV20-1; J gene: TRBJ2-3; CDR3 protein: CSADRGSLTDTQYF; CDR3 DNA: TGCAGTGCTGATCGGGGGTCCCTCACAGATACGCAGTATTTT
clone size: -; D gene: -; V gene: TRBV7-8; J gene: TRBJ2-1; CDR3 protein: CASSRDYRGEQFF; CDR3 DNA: TGTGCCAGCAGCCGAGACTATAGGGGTGAGCAGTTCTTC
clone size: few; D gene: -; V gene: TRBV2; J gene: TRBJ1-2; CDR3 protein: CASSEAPVNYGYTF; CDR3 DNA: TGTGCCAGCAGTGAAGCGCCGGTTAACTATGGCTACACCTTC
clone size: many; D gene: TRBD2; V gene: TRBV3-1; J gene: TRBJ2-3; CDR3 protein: CASGLAGDTDTQYF; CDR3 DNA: TGTGCCAGCGGACTAGCGGGGGACACAGATACGCAGTATTTT
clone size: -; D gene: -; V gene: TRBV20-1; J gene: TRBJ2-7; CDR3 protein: CTTRGGACEQYF; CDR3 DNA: TGCACCACACGCGGAGGTGCCTGCGAGCAGTACTTC
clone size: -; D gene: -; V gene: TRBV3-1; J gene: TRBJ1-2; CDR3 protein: CASSQEIASYGYTF; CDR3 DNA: TGTGCCAGCAGCCAAGAAATTGCCTCCTATGGCTACACCTTC
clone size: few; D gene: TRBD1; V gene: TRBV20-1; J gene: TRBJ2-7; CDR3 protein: CSARVPRQGSEQYF; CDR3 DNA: TGCAGTGCTAGGGTACCCCGACAGGGGAGCGAGCAGTACTTC
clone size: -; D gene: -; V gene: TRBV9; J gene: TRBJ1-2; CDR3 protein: CASSDNRRPYGYTF; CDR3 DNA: TGTGCCAGCAGCGATAACAGGCGACCCTATGGCTACACCTTC
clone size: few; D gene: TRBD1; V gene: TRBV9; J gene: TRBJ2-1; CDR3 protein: CASQTGWYYNEQFF; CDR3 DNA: TGTGCCAGCCAGACAGGGTGGTATTACAATGAGCAGTTCTTC
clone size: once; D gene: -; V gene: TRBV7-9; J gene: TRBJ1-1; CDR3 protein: CASSLSQTDTEAFF; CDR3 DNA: TGTGCCAGCAGCTTATCACAGACGGACACTGAAGCTTTCTTT
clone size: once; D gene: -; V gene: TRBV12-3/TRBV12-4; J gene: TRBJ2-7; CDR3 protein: CASSLEAGLYEQYF; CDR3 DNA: TGTGCCAGCAGTTTAGAGGCAGGGCTCTACGAGCAGTACTTC
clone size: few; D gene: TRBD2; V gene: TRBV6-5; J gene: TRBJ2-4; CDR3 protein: CASSYLAGAKNIQYF; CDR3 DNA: TGTGCCAGCAGTTACCTAGCGGGAGCCAAAAACATTCAGTACTTC
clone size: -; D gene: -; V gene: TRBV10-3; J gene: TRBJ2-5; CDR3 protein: CAISGPSHNNEQYF; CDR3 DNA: TGTGCCATTAGTGGACCATCCCATAACAATGAGCAGTACTTC
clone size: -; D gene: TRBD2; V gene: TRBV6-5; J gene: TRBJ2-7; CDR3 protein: CAGSYLGLAGYEQYF; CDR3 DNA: TGTGCCGGCAGTTACCTGGGACTAGCGGGCTACGAGCAGTACTTC
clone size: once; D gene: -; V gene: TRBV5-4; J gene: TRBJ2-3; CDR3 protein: CASSLGWLANTDTQYF; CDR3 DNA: TGTGCCAGCAGCTTGGGGTGGCTAGCGAACACAGATACGCAGTATTTT
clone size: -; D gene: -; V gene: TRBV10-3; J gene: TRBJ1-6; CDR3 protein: CAISGAGRNSPLHF; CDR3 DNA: TGTGCCATCAGTGGAGCGGGAAGGAATTCACCCCTCCACTTT
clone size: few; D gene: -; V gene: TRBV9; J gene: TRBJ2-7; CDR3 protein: CASSVAYSSSYEQYF; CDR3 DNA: TGTGCCAGCAGCGTAGCCTATTCTAGCTCCTACGAGCAGTACTTC
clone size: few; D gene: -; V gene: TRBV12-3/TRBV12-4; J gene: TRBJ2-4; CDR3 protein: CASSHGFVAKNIQYF; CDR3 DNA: TGTGCCAGCAGCCACGGGTTCGTAGCCAAAAACATTCAGTACTTC
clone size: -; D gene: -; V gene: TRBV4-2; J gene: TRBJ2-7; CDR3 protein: CASSQEGPSIYNEQYF; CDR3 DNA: TGTGCCAGCAGCCAAGAAGGACCTTCTATATACAATGAGCAGTACTTC
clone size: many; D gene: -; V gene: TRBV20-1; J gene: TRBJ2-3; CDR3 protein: CSARTDTDTQYF; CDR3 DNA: TGCAGCGCCAGGACAGACACAGATACGCAGTATTTT
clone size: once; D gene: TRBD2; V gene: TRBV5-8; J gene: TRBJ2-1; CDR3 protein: CASRVGTSGVNNEQFF; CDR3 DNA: TGTGCCAGCAGAGTCGGGACTAGCGGGGTGAACAATGAGCAGTTCTTC
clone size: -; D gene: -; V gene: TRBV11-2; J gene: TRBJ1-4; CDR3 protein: CASSLGWGDGEKLFF; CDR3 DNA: TGTGCCAGCAGCTTAGGATGGGGAGATGGTGAAAAACTGTTTTTT
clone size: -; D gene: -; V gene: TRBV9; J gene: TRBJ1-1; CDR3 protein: CASSVGPGAEAFF; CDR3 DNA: TGTGCCAGCAGCGTAGGGCCAGGGGCCGAAGCTTTCTTT
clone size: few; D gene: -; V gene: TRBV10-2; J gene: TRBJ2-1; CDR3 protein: CASSRSIEQFF; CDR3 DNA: TGCGCCAGCAGTCGTAGCATTGAGCAGTTCTTC
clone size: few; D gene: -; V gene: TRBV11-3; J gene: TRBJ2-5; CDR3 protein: CASSQIHGETQYF; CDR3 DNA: TGTGCCAGCAGCCAAATCCACGGGGAGACCCAGTACTTC
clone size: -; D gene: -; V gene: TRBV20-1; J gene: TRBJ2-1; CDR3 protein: CSPRWGSYNEQFF; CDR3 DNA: TGCAGTCCGAGGTGGGGCTCCTACAATGAGCAGTTCTTC
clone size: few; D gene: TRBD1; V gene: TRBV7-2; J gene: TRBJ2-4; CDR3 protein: CASSLWGQGNKNIQYF; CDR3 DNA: TGTGCCAGCAGCTTATGGGGACAGGGGAACAAAAACATTCAGTACTTC
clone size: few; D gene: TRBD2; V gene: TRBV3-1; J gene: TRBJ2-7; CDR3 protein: CASSTSGGRYEQYF; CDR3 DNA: TGTGCCAGCAGTACTAGCGGGGGTCGGTACGAGCAGTACTTC
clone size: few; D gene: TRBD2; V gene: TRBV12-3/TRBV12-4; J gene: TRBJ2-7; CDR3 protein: CASLPSGGYPYNEQYF; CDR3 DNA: TGTGCCAGCCTCCCTAGCGGGGGCTACCCTTACAATGAGCAGTACTTC
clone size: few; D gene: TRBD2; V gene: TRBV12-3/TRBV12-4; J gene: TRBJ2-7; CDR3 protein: CASSTHRTSGHEQYF; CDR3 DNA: TGTGCCAGCAGCACACATAGGACTAGCGGCCACGAGCAGTACTTC
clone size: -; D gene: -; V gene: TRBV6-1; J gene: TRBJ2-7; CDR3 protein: CASARQVYEQYF; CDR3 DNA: TGTGCCAGCGCGAGACAGGTCTACGAGCAGTACTTC
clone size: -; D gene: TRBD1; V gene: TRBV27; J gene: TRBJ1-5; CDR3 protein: CASRDRWNQPQHF; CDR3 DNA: TGTGCCAGCAGGGACAGGTGGAATCAGCCCCAGCATTTT
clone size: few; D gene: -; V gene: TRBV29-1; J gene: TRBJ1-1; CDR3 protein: CSVEGAQGNTEAFF; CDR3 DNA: TGCAGCGTTGAAGGTGCCCAGGGGAACACTGAAGCTTTCTTT
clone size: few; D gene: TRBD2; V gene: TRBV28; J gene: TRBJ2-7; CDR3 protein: CASSLMGLAGDEQYF; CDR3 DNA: TGTGCCAGCAGTTTAATGGGTCTAGCGGGAGACGAGCAGTACTTC
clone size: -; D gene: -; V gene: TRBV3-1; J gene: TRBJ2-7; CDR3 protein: CASSHTGPTKANEQYF; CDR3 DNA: TGTGCCAGCAGCCATACGGGACCTACTAAGGCCAATGAGCAGTACTTC
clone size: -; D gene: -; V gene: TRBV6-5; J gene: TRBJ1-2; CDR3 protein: CASSYGTDNGYTF; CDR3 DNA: TGTGCCAGCAGTTACGGGACGGACAATGGCTACACCTTC
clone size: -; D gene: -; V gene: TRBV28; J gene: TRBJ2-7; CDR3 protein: CASKIGGFTYEQYF; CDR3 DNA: TGTGCCAGCAAAATTGGCGGGTTCACCTACGAGCAGTACTTC
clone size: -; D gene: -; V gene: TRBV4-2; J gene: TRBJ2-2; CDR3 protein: CASSQESGASTGELFF; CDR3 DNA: TGTGCCAGCAGCCAAGAGTCGGGGGCGTCCACCGGGGAGCTGTTTTTT
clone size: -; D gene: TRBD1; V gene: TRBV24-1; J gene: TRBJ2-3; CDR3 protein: CATSGGQETDTQYF; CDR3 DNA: TGTGCCACCAGTGGGGGACAGGAGACAGATACGCAGTATTTT
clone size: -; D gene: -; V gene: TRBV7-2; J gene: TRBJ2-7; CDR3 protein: CASSLVRSPLGYEQYF; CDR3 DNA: TGTGCCAGCAGCTTAGTTAGGTCCCCATTGGGCTACGAGCAGTACTTC
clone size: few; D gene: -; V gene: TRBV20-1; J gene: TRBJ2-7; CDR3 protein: CSASFRGNEQYF; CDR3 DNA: TGCAGTGCTAGTTTTAGGGGAAACGAGCAGTACTTC
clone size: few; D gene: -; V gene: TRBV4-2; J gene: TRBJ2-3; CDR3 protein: CASSPYGVGTDTQYF; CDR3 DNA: TGTGCCAGCAGCCCGTATGGAGTCGGCACAGATACGCAGTATTTT